Reported below is one T cell receptor beta chain. The sample comes from a study of blood T cell repertoires in COVID-19. About the research overall: COVID-19 samples from acute and convalescent phases originated in the United States, Italy and Spain.

V gave up 0 bases and J gave up 0 bases, with 20 bases separating them. This CDR3 spans 19 amino acids. The germline V gene encodes CDR1 GTSNPN and CDR2 SVGIG (reference sequence). Assay used: immunoSEQ multiplex PCR; TCRdb lists only in-frame clones, some missing. There are around 160,000 clones in the sample; approximately 91% occur only once, and about 2.3% lies in the top ten. J is TRBJ2-2 and V is TRBV30; D is perhaps TRBD1 (6 bases). Sequencing used peripheral blood. This TCR derives from a man aged 18 to 29 with acute or convalescent COVID-19. The CDR3 loop is CAWSVYPPSGAANTGELFF. Here the CDR3 DNA reads TGTGCCTGGAGTGTATATCCCCCTTCAGGGGCAGCGAACACCGGGGAGCTGTTTTTT.